These T cell receptor beta chains were read from a single sample in a study of OX40 agonist ivuxolimab in advanced cancers. The assay was immunoSEQ multiplex PCR, and TCRdb's table has in-frame clones only and misses some. The sample carries approximately 65,000 clones, 87% recorded once. The specimen comprised CD4+ or CD8+ T cells sorted from blood, sampled in a trial of the OX40 agonist ivuxolimab. The receptors shown here come from an adult with an advanced solid tumor such as melanoma, head and neck, liver or kidney cancer. Each CDR3 is given with its conserved first and last residue. The order of the fields is V gene, D gene, J gene, clone size, CDR3 DNA, CDR3 protein. A D gene is named only where the DNA matches it firmly. Not every row has a clone size; where given, it reads once, few, many or a size class.

TRBV4-1	.	TRBJ2-7	.	TGCGCCAGCAGCCAGAGCCCAGGTGATAGATACGAGCAGTACTTC	CASSQSPGDRYEQYF
TRBV18	.	TRBJ1-3	.	TGTGCCAGCTCACCACCTATTCTCAACACCATATATTTT	CASSPPILNTIYF
TRBV5-1	TRBD1	TRBJ2-2	.	TGCGCCAGCAGCAGGGGGACAGAGAACACCGGGGAGCTGTTTTTT	CASSRGTENTGELFF
TRBV15	.	TRBJ1-3	.	TGTGCCACCAGCACCAGGACATTGGAAGGAAACACCATATATTTT	CATSTRTLEGNTIYF
TRBV6-6	.	TRBJ2-2	once	TGTGCCAGCAGTTTTAGGGGCACCGGGGAGCTGTTTTTT	CASSFRGTGELFF
TRBV9	.	TRBJ2-1	.	TGTGCCAGCAGCGTGAGCGGCAGCTCCTACAATGAGCAGTTCTTC	CASSVSGSSYNEQFF
TRBV5-6	.	TRBJ2-7	.	TGTGCCAGCAGCTTGGTGGGCGCAGGTACCTACGAGCAGTACTTC	CASSLVGAGTYEQYF
TRBV30	.	TRBJ2-1	once	TGTGCCTGGAGCCCCAAGTACCCCGGGACAAAAAATGAGCAGTTCTTC	CAWSPKYPGTKNEQFF
TRBV9	TRBD1	TRBJ1-6	.	TGTGCCAGCAGCGTAGCATCACAGGGGGGTTATAATTCACCCCTCCACTTT	CASSVASQGGYNSPLHF
TRBV30	TRBD1	TRBJ1-3	.	TGTGCCTGGAGCCCGGGACAGGGGTTCAATTTGGGGAGCACCATATATTTT	CAWSPGQGFNLGSTIYF
TRBV5-1	.	TRBJ1-3	.	TGCGCCAGCAGCCTCGGGGGGTCAGGAAACACCATATATTTT	CASSLGGSGNTIYF
TRBV30	.	TRBJ1-1	.	TGTGCCTGGATGACTACGGGGGTCACTGAAGCTTTCTTT	CAWMTTGVTEAFF
TRBV27	.	TRBJ2-7	.	TGTGCCAGCAAGGTTAACGGCGCCTACGAGCAGTACTTC	CASKVNGAYEQYF
TRBV7-8	.	TRBJ2-3	once	TGTGCCAGCAGATCCGGACGGTACACAGATACGCAGTATTTT	CASRSGRYTDTQYF
TRBV19	.	TRBJ1-5	.	TGTGCCGGGTCGCCGGGATGGAATCAGCCCCAGCATTTT	CAGSPGWNQPQHF
TRBV6-5	.	TRBJ1-1	.	TGTGCCAGCATTTTCCTAGGGAGAACTTTCTTT	CASIFLGRTFF
TRBV15	TRBD2	TRBJ2-1	.	TGTGCCACCAGCAGAGATCTAGCGGGAGGGGGGAATGAGCAGTTCTTC	CATSRDLAGGGNEQFF
TRBV5-1	TRBD1	TRBJ2-1	once	TGCGCCAGCAGCCGTCAACCGGGACAGGGCGCGAATGAGCAGTTCTTC	CASSRQPGQGANEQFF
TRBV6-6	.	TRBJ2-5	.	TGTGCCAGCACTTCTACGGGGCCTCAAGAGACCCAGTACTTC	CASTSTGPQETQYF
TRBV5-3	.	TRBJ1-5	few	TGTGCCAGAAGCAGCAGTCAGCCCCAGCATTTT	CARSSSQPQHF
TRBV15	TRBD2	TRBJ2-3	.	TGTGCCACCACACCCGGCGGGGGGCGCACAGATACGCAGTATTTT	CATTPGGGRTDTQYF
TRBV19	TRBD1	TRBJ1-1	.	TGTGCCAGTAGTCGGCAGGGGGGGTTAAACACTGAAGCTTTCTTT	CASSRQGGLNTEAFF
TRBV11-1	TRBD2	TRBJ2-1	.	TGTGCCAGCAGCCCCGGGGAGGGCCTTTGGAATGAGCAGTTCTTC	CASSPGEGLWNEQFF
TRBV2	.	TRBJ2-2	.	TGTGCCAGCAGGAGTGACCCCACCGGGGAGCTGTTTTTT	CASRSDPTGELFF
TRBV2	TRBD2	TRBJ2-7	.	TGTGCCAGCAGAAATAGACTAGCGGTTCCCTACGAGCAGTACTTC	CASRNRLAVPYEQYF
TRBV11-2	.	TRBJ1-2	.	TGTGCCAGCAGCTTAGATGGGAAGTATGGCTACACCTTC	CASSLDGKYGYTF
TRBV2	TRBD1	TRBJ1-5	.	TGTGCCAGCAGTGAATCAACAGGGGTAGGGCAGCCCCAGCATTTT	CASSESTGVGQPQHF
TRBV6-5	.	TRBJ2-7	.	TGTGCCAGCAGTTACTCTCGGGGTTACGAGCAGTACTTC	CASSYSRGYEQYF
TRBV30	.	TRBJ2-3	.	TGTGCCTGGAGTTTGCAGAACACAGATACGCAGTATTTT	CAWSLQNTDTQYF
TRBV20-1	.	TRBJ1-1	few	TGCAGTGCAGTCTTCGGGACTGAAGCTTTCTTT	CSAVFGTEAFF
TRBV5-8	TRBD2	TRBJ2-1	.	TGTGCCAGCAGCGGAGGGAGGGTAGCGGGGAACAATGAGCAGTTCTTC	CASSGGRVAGNNEQFF
TRBV7-9	.	TRBJ1-1	.	TGTGCCAGCAGCTTAGGCAGGGCGACCACTGAAGCTTTCTTT	CASSLGRATTEAFF
TRBV5-1	TRBD2	TRBJ2-5	.	TGCGCCAGCAGCAACGGGAGGCAAGAAGAGACCCAGTACTTC	CASSNGRQEETQYF
TRBV7-9	TRBD1	TRBJ2-2	.	TGTGCCAGCAGCCGACAGGGGGCAACGCACACCGGGGAGCTGTTTTTT	CASSRQGATHTGELFF
TRBV7-3	.	TRBJ2-5	.	TGTGCCAGCAGCTTAATAGTCAGTGAGACCCAGTACTTC	CASSLIVSETQYF
TRBV7-9	.	TRBJ1-1	few	TGTGCCAGCAGCTCCGTACGTGGTTTGAACACTGAAGCTTTCTTT	CASSSVRGLNTEAFF
TRBV23-1	.	TRBJ1-1	.	TGCGCCAGCAGTCAATCGCCGGGGAAGAGGTACACTGAAGCTTTCTTT	CASSQSPGKRYTEAFF
TRBV6-1	TRBD2	TRBJ2-7	.	TGTGCCAGCAGTGGAACGTCCCTAGCGGGGGCAGGAAAGGAGCAGTACTTC	CASSGTSLAGAGKEQYF
TRBV29-1	.	TRBJ2-3	.	TGCAGCGCCTCTCCCCGGGTAGATACGCAGTATTTT	CSASPRVDTQYF
TRBV7-4	.	TRBJ2-2	.	TGTGCCATCCCAGAGACCCTCGCGGCGGGAACCGGGGAGCTGTTTTTT	CAIPETLAAGTGELFF
TRBV19	TRBD1	TRBJ1-2	.	TGTGCCAGTAGTATAGAGGGCTCCCCAACAGGGGCCCGCTACACCTTC	CASSIEGSPTGARYTF
TRBV19	.	TRBJ1-5	.	TGTGCCACCAAGTCCTCATGGGAGGTCACTCAGCCCCAGCATTTT	CATKSSWEVTQPQHF
TRBV6-5	.	TRBJ1-1	.	TGTGCCAGCAGGGGGAGGTTGAACACTGAAGCTTTCTTT	CASRGRLNTEAFF